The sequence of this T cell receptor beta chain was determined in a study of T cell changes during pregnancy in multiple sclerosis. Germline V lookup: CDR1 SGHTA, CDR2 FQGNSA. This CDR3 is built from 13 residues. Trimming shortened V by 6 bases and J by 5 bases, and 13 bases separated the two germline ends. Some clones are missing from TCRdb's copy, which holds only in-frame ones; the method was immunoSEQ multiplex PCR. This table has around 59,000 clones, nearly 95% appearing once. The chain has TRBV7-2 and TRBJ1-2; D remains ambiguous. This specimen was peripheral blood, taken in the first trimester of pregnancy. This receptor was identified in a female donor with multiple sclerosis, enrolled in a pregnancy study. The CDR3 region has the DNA TGTGCCAGCAGTGCGGGCCCTTGGTATGGCTACACCTTC. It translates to CASSAGPWYGYTF.